This T cell receptor beta chain was recorded in a study of PD-1 blockade in mismatch repair-deficient tumors. Sequencing was performed with immunoSEQ multiplex PCR; in TCRdb, only in-frame clones are kept and a portion is missing. The data show some 17,000 clones, over 70% seen once. Trimming took 1 base from V and 2 from J; bases not matched to a gene: 2. The CDR3 consists of 15 residues. Germline V gives CDR1 MNHEY, CDR2 SMNVEV (reference sequence). The chain couples TRBV27 to TRBJ2-5; TRBD1 aligns across 9 bases. The source was PBMCs, collected less than 25 weeks after starting pembrolizumab. The receptor was isolated from an adult with mismatch repair-deficient cancer. The CDR3, as DNA: TGTGCCAGCAGTTTATTAGGGACAGGGCAAGAGACCCAGTACTTC. This sequence encodes CASSLLGTGQETQYF.